These T cell receptor beta chains were read from a single sample in a study of cytomegalovirus exposure and HLA in healthy donors. Using immunoSEQ multiplex PCR, the repertoire was profiled, and TCRdb retains in-frame clones only, with some absent. The top ten hold 8.5% to 14% of the sample, which has about 69,000 clones, roughly 71% seen once. The specimen sequenced was PBMCs. All receptors derive from a woman aged 60-70 years in good health and CMV-seropositive. Both conserved end residues are part of each CDR3. A D gene is named only where the DNA matches it firmly. Clone size is not always given. Where it is, it says once, few, many or a class for expanded clones.

14,TRBJ1-2,-,-,TRBV13,CASSSADRPVAYTF,TGTGCCAGCAGCTCCGCCGACAGGCCTGTTGCCTACACCTTC
16,TRBJ2-3,TRBD2,-,TRBV7-8,CASSPLAGGYTDTQYF,TGTGCCAGCAGCCCACTAGCGGGAGGCTACACAGATACGCAGTATTTT
13,TRBJ1-2,-,once,TRBV18,CASSPSDRYGYTF,TGTGCCAGCTCACCTTCGGACAGATATGGCTACACCTTC
14,TRBJ1-6,TRBD1,-,TRBV6-1,CASRGQGGNSPLHF,TGTGCCAGCAGAGGACAGGGTGGTAATTCACCCCTCCACTTT
11,TRBJ1-3,-,-,TRBV9,CASRNPNNIYF,TGTGCCAGCAGAAACCCGAACAACATATATTTT
13,TRBJ2-7,-,-,TRBV6-1,CASSGDISYEQYF,TGTGCCAGCAGTGGGGACATCTCCTACGAGCAGTACTTC
15,TRBJ2-1,TRBD2,-,TRBV6-5,CASSYSSGSYNEQFF,TGTGCCAGCAGTTACTCTAGCGGGAGTTACAATGAGCAGTTCTTC
14,TRBJ1-2,TRBD1,few,TRBV6-1,CASSATDRDYGYTF,TGTGCCAGCAGTGCCACCGACAGGGACTATGGCTACACCTTC
19,TRBJ2-3,TRBD2,-,TRBV7-9,CASSPNSGGLSTRVDTQYF,TGTGCCAGCAGCCCTAATAGCGGGGGGCTATCCACCCGGGTGGATACGCAGTATTTT
13,TRBJ1-2,-,-,TRBV29-1,CSVEGGSNYGYTF,TGCAGCGTTGAAGGGGGCTCTAACTATGGCTACACCTTC
13,TRBJ2-1,TRBD1,-,TRBV11-2,CASSLDRGGEQFF,TGTGCCAGCAGCTTGGACAGGGGAGGTGAGCAGTTCTTC
14,TRBJ1-1,TRBD1,-,TRBV5-1,CASSLAQGGTEAFF,TGCGCCAGCAGCTTGGCACAGGGGGGCACTGAAGCTTTCTTT
11,TRBJ2-5,-,-,TRBV29-1,CSVEDGGAQYF,TGCAGCGTTGAAGATGGCGGGGCCCAGTACTTC
17,TRBJ1-1,-,-,TRBV19,CASSFRDFRSGNTEAFF,TGTGCCAGTAGTTTCCGGGACTTTAGGTCCGGGAACACTGAAGCTTTCTTT
13,TRBJ2-7,TRBD1,-,TRBV29-1,CSVDIGRGHEQYF,TGCAGCGTTGATATCGGCAGGGGGCACGAGCAGTACTTC
15,TRBJ2-6,-,few,TRBV5-4,CASSRDRPGANVLTF,TGTGCCAGCAGCCGAGACAGGCCCGGGGCCAACGTCCTGACTTTC
15,TRBJ2-5,TRBD2,-,TRBV6-6,CASEGTSGPQETQYF,TGTGCCAGCGAAGGGACTAGCGGGCCTCAAGAGACCCAGTACTTC
15,TRBJ1-4,-,-,TRBV2,CASSQTGGANEKLFF,TGTGCCAGCAGCCAAACTGGAGGAGCTAATGAAAAACTGTTTTTT
14,TRBJ2-7,-,-,TRBV5-1,CASSFRTPGYEQYF,TGCGCCAGCAGCTTCCGGACACCTGGCTACGAGCAGTACTTC
14,TRBJ2-7,TRBD1,-,TRBV10-1,CASRLDRNSYEQYF,TGCGCCAGCAGACTGGACAGGAACTCCTACGAGCAGTACTTC
15,TRBJ1-1,TRBD1,-,TRBV7-9,CASSLTGGEGTEAFF,TGTGCCAGCAGCTTAACAGGGGGAGAGGGCACTGAAGCTTTCTTT
15,TRBJ2-1,TRBD2,-,TRBV5-1,CASSSSGGGYNEQFF,TGCGCCAGCAGCTCCAGCGGGGGGGGCTACAATGAGCAGTTCTTC
23,TRBJ2-5,TRBD2,-,TRBV28,CASSPMGDGGLAGGPVSEETQYF,TGTGCCAGCAGCCCCATGGGGGACGGGGGACTAGCGGGAGGGCCAGTATCCGAAGAGACCCAGTACTTC
19,TRBJ1-5,-,once,TRBV18,CASSPQQGRAQDSNQPQHF,TGTGCCAGCTCACCTCAACAAGGGAGGGCCCAAGATAGCAATCAGCCCCAGCATTTT
13,TRBJ1-2,-,-,TRBV4-1,CASSPPTPHGYTF,TGCGCCAGCAGCCCGCCGACACCCCATGGCTACACCTTC
15,TRBJ1-5,TRBD1,-,TRBV6-1,CASSGGTEPNQPQHF,TGTGCCAGCAGTGGTGGGACAGAACCTAATCAGCCCCAGCATTTT
13,TRBJ1-2,-,-,TRBV9,CASSPGGPSGYTF,TGTGCCAGCAGCCCCGGCGGCCCAAGTGGCTACACCTTC
14,TRBJ2-3,TRBD2,once,TRBV10-1,CASSSGISTDTQYF,TGCGCCAGCAGCAGCGGGATAAGCACAGATACGCAGTATTTT
15,TRBJ2-7,TRBD1,-,TRBV15,CATSRKTGAPYEQYF,TGTGCCACCAGCCGAAAGACAGGGGCCCCCTACGAGCAGTACTTC
15,TRBJ1-1,TRBD1,-,TRBV5-1,CASSLTGQLNTEAFF,TGCGCCAGCAGCTTGACGGGACAGTTGAACACTGAAGCTTTCTTT
15,TRBJ2-2,TRBD1,-,TRBV4-1,CASSQEAQGGRELFF,TGCGCCAGCAGCCAAGAAGCACAGGGGGGTAGGGAGCTGTTTTTT
13,TRBJ2-2,-,-,TRBV10-3,CAIRGGPTGELFF,TGTGCCATCAGAGGGGGACCCACCGGGGAGCTGTTTTTT
15,TRBJ2-1,TRBD1,-,TRBV6-1,CASSETGGSYNEQFF,TGTGCCAGCAGTGAGACAGGGGGCTCCTACAATGAGCAGTTCTTC
13,TRBJ1-1,TRBD1,-,TRBV29-1,CSVPRDRGTEAFF,TGCAGCGTTCCACGGGACAGGGGCACTGAAGCTTTCTTT
16,TRBJ1-5,-,few,TRBV18,CASSPPEGGRNQPQHF,TGTGCCAGCTCACCACCGGAGGGTGGTCGCAATCAGCCCCAGCATTTT
13,TRBJ1-1,-,-,TRBV19,CASSIVKGDEAFF,TGTGCCAGTAGTATCGTAAAGGGGGATGAAGCTTTCTTT
15,TRBJ2-2,-,once,TRBV9,CASSVVSSNTGELFF,TGTGCCAGCAGCGTAGTATCGTCGAACACCGGGGAGCTGTTTTTT
15,TRBJ1-2,TRBD1,-,TRBV4-1,CASSLETGSSYGYTF,TGCGCCAGCAGCCTCGAGACAGGGAGTTCCTATGGCTACACCTTC
13,TRBJ1-2,-,-,TRBV4-1,CASSQNDFYGYTF,TGCGCCAGCAGCCAAAACGACTTCTATGGCTACACCTTC
11,TRBJ1-1,-,few,TRBV4-1,CASSQTTRAFF,TGCGCCAGCAGCCAAACCACCCGGGCTTTCTTT
16,TRBJ1-6,TRBD1,-,TRBV2,CASSEGTGGNNSPLHF,TGTGCCAGCAGTGAAGGGACAGGGGGCAACAATTCACCCCTCCACTTT
12,TRBJ1-1,-,-,TRBV11-2,CASSPQNTEAFF,TGTGCCAGCAGCCCACAGAACACTGAAGCTTTCTTT
13,TRBJ2-2,-,-,TRBV10-3,CAISVPSTGELFF,TGTGCCATCAGTGTTCCGAGCACCGGGGAGCTGTTTTTT
15,TRBJ2-1,TRBD2,-,TRBV6-6,CASSYSLAGEGEQFF,TGTGCCAGCAGTTACTCCTTAGCGGGAGAAGGTGAGCAGTTCTTC
15,TRBJ2-1,-,-,TRBV4-2,CASSQDGLAHNEQFF,TGTGCCAGCAGCCAAGATGGTCTAGCCCACAATGAGCAGTTCTTC
14,TRBJ1-1,TRBD1,-,TRBV7-6,CASSFGTGGTEAFF,TGTGCCAGCAGCTTTGGGACAGGGGGCACTGAAGCTTTCTTT
15,TRBJ2-7,TRBD1,-,TRBV11-2,CASSVAGTGGYEQYF,TGTGCCAGCAGCGTTGCCGGGACAGGGGGCTACGAGCAGTACTTC
14,TRBJ1-1,-,medium-sized,TRBV5-1,CASSLAATNTEAFF,TGCGCCAGCAGCTTGGCTGCAACAAACACTGAAGCTTTCTTT
13,TRBJ1-5,-,few,TRBV6-5,CASSTTEYQPQHF,TGTGCCAGCAGTACGACAGAGTATCAGCCCCAGCATTTT
13,TRBJ1-5,-,-,TRBV5-8,CASSLQGNQPQHF,TGTGCCAGCAGCTTACAGGGCAATCAGCCCCAGCATTTT
11,TRBJ2-3,-,-,TRBV14,CASSRADTQYF,TGTGCCAGCTCCCGGGCAGATACGCAGTATTTT
15,TRBJ2-7,TRBD1,-,TRBV18,CASSPTGQGGYEQYF,TGTGCCAGCTCACCAACGGGACAGGGAGGCTACGAGCAGTACTTC
18,TRBJ1-5,-,-,TRBV21-1,CASSNCCRRGRGDQPQHF,TGTGCCAGCAGCAACTGCTGCCGTCGAGGCAGGGGGGATCAGCCCCAGCATTTT
15,TRBJ2-5,-,-,TRBV7-7,CASSLGSDRQETQYF,TGTGCTAGCAGCTTAGGGAGCGACCGCCAAGAGACCCAGTACTTC
11,TRBJ1-1,-,once,TRBV20-1,CSVGGRTEAFF,TGCAGTGTGGGGGGGCGGACTGAAGCTTTCTTT
15,TRBJ2-2,TRBD1,few,TRBV9,CASSSTGMDTGELFF,TGTGCCAGCAGCTCGACAGGGATGGACACCGGGGAGCTGTTTTTT
18,TRBJ2-7,TRBD2,-,TRBV6-7,CASSYSSASGSLSYEQYF,TGTGCCAGCAGTTACTCGAGTGCTAGCGGGAGCCTCTCCTACGAGCAGTACTTC